This T cell receptor beta chain was captured in a study of T cells after yellow fever vaccination. Turning to the study itself: SMART-Seq v4 Ultra Low Input handled preparation of low-cell-number fractions. Regarding the study as a whole: When the response was secondary, it was weaker but reached its peak faster, day 5 versus 15. Across the CD4 and CD8 compartments, a small share of clonotypes was present in both.

Between the trimmed V and J ends, which lost 1 base and 0 bases, there was a span of 10 bases. The CDR3 runs to 14 residues. CDR1 and CDR2 (germline): SQVTM, ANQGSEA. About this clonotype: Antigen unknown.

They built TCR cDNA with 5'RACE template switching, a step that put in a universal primer site and UMIs. TCRdb passed the 5' RACE reads through MiXCR, listing each CDR3 protein once. There are approximately 160,000 distinct CDR3 sequences in the sample; approximately 9.7% occur only once, and 35% to 40% lies in the top ten. The chain recombines TRBV29-1 with TRBJ2-7; the D is unclear. Sample: CD8+ T cells sorted from PBMCs, taken 45 days after the yellow fever booster vaccination. The sequence was obtained from a man aged 18 to 30 who received the YFV17D yellow fever vaccine. CDR3 sequence reads: CSVEGRTSSYEQYF. The CDR3, as DNA: TGCAGCGTTGAAGGCCGGACGAGCTCCTACGAGCAGTACTTC.